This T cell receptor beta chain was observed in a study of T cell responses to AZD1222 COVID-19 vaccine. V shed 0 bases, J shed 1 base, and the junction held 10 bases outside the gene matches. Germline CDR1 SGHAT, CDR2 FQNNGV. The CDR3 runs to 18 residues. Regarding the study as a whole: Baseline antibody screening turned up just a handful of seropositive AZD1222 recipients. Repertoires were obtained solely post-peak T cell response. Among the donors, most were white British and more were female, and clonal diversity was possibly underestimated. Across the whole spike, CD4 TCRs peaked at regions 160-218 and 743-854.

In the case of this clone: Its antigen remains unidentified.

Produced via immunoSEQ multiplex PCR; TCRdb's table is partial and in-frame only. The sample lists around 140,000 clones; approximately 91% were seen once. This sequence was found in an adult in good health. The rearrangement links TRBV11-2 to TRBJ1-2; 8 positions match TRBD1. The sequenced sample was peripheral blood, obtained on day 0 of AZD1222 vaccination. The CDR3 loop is CASSLDQGAPRFNYGYTF. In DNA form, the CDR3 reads TGTGCCAGCAGCTTAGACCAGGGGGCGCCTCGATTTAACTATGGCTACACCTTC.